The next 24 T cell receptor beta chains were all read from a single sample in a study of blood T cell repertoires in COVID-19. Using immunoSEQ multiplex PCR, the repertoire was profiled, and TCRdb retains in-frame clones only, with some absent. The sample shows hundreds of thousands of clones, around 88% of them seen only once. The specimen was PBMCs or T cells enriched from blood (not recorded which). The source is a woman aged 45 to 65 with acute COVID-19.

The gene calls are TRBV1 and TRBJ2-3; no check of the table's D call, TRBD2, against the DNA was made. TRBV1 is described as a pseudogene. The CDR3 is made up of 18 amino acids. The DNA for the CDR3 is TGCACCAGCAGCCAAGAGGTAATACTAGCGGTCAGCACAGATACGCAGTATTTT. This translates into CTSSQEVILAVSTDTQYF.

CDR3 residues: CASTPWGRSNQPQHF. The CDR3 DNA is TGTGCCAGCACCCCCTGGGGGCGAAGCAATCAGCCCCAGCATTTT. V is TRBV28 and J is TRBJ1-5; possibly TRBD1 for D (6 bases). V shed 7 bases and J shed 1 base, with 14 bases lying between them. The CDR3 loop spans 15 amino acids. The V gene's germline CDR1 is MDHEN and CDR2 SYDVKM.

The chain has TRBV28 and TRBJ1-2; D not certain. The CDR3 is 11 amino acids. Per the germline V gene, CDR1 is MDHEN and CDR2 is SYDVKM. V shed 5 bases and J shed 6 bases, with 7 bases lying between them. CDR3 sequence reads: CASSIFNGYTF. DNA of the CDR3: TGTGCCAGCAGTATATTTAATGGCTACACCTTC.

The genes are TRBV5-1 and TRBJ2-5, with 12 bases fitting TRBD2. Germline assignment: CDR1 SGHRS and CDR2 YFSETQ. V lost 7 bases to trimming and J lost 5 bases; unmatched junction nucleotides: 6. CDR3 size: 14 residues. CDR3 nucleotides: TGCGCCAGCCGACGGACTAGCGGGGATGAGACCCAGTACTTC. Its translation: CASRRTSGDETQYF. The variable domain in full, completed from reference TRBV5-1 and TRBJ2-5, reads KAGVTQTPRYLIKTRGQQVTLSCSPISGHRSVSWYQQTPGQGLQFLFEYFSETQRNKGNFPGRFSGRQFSNSRSEMNVSTLELGDSALYLCASRRTSGDETQYFGPGTRLLVL.

V is TRBV5-1 and J is TRBJ1-2, with D perhaps TRBD1 (5 bases). Per the germline V gene, CDR1 is SGHRS and CDR2 is YFSETQ. This CDR3 has 15 amino acids. V gave up 4 bases and J gave up 7 bases, with 20 bases separating them. The CDR3 sequence: CASSGTGTGSVGYTF. CDR3 bases: TGCGCCAGCAGCGGAACCGGGACTGGCTCTGTTGGCTACACCTTC.

The chain employs TRBV28 and TRBJ2-6; 8 positions match TRBD1. Germline-derived CDR1 and CDR2 are MDHEN and SYDVKM. The CDR3 extends over 18 amino acids. V trimming: 1 base; J trimming: 2 bases; junction bases outside the gene matches: 7. CDR3 loop: CASSLLGQGATGANVLTF. The CDR3 region has the DNA TGTGCCAGCAGTTTATTAGGTCAGGGGGCGACTGGGGCCAACGTCCTGACTTTC.

This chain links TRBV2 with TRBJ2-7, with TRBD2 as a possible D gene (5 bases). Per the germline V gene, CDR1 is SNHLY and CDR2 is FYNNEI. Trimming removed 6 bases from V and 1 base from J, with 10 bases in between. The length of the CDR3 is 13 residues. CDR3 coding DNA: TGTGCCAGCAGCCGAGGGCGGTCCTACGAGCAGTACTTC. It translates to CASSRGRSYEQYF.

The chain links TRBV14 to TRBJ1-6; D uncertain. This CDR3 has 16 residues. V gave up 1 base and J gave up 0 bases, with 7 bases separating them. Germline CDR1 is SGHDN and CDR2 is FVKESK. CDR3 region: CASSQGYSSYNSPLHF. CDR3 coding DNA: TGTGCCAGCAGCCAAGGGTACAGCTCCTATAATTCACCCCTCCACTTT.

The J gene is TRBJ2-2, the V gene TRBV6-4; TRBD2 matches 7 bases. Germline V gene lookup returns CDR1 MRHNA and CDR2 SNTAGT. The V and J ends lost 2 bases and 3 bases, in that order; junction bases with no gene match: 0. CDR3 size: 14 residues. The CDR3 region is CASSDGRDTGELFF. The CDR3 region has the DNA TGTGCCAGCAGTGACGGGAGGGACACCGGGGAGCTGTTTTTT.

The rearrangement uses TRBV19 and TRBJ2-1; no reliable D call. Germline V gives CDR1 LNHDA, CDR2 SQIVND (reference sequence). Trimming pared 5 bases from V and 10 bases from J, leaving 12 bases between. This CDR3 spans 12 amino acids. The CDR3 bases are TGTGCCAGTAGTCCTTACTCGAAAGAGCAGTTCTTC. Protein product: CASSPYSKEQFF.

The genes are TRBV7-9 and TRBJ2-7; D perhaps matches TRBD2 (6 bases). The V end was cut by 0 bases, the J end by 2 bases, with 14 bases between. CDR1 is SEHNR and CDR2 is FQNEAQ in the germline V gene (reference sequence). The CDR3 consists of 16 residues. In DNA form, the CDR3 reads TGTGCCAGCAGCTTAGCTCGCGGAGGGCGAACCTACGAGCAGTACTTC. Its translation is CASSLARGGRTYEQYF.

V usage is TRBV28 and J usage is TRBJ1-5; perhaps TRBD1 as D (5 bases). V lost 1 base, J lost 3 bases, and 10 bases lay in between. The CDR3 contains 15 residues. Germline assignment: CDR1 MDHEN and CDR2 SYDVKM. In DNA form, the CDR3 reads TGTGCCAGCAGTTTATCGACAGCCTTCAATCAGCCCCAGCATTTT. Its protein product is CASSLSTAFNQPQHF.

The chain couples TRBV27 to TRBJ1-6; TRBD1 matches at 7 bases. Germline loops: CDR1 MNHEY, CDR2 SMNVEV (reference sequence). The CDR3 covers 16 residues. The V gene end was trimmed by 0 bases and the J gene end by 5 bases; junction bases not matched to a gene: 4. The chain's CDR3 is CASSLSTGHNNSPLHF. The CDR3 DNA is TGTGCCAGCAGTTTATCGACAGGGCACAATAATTCACCCCTCCACTTT.

This clone was detected a few times. In nucleotides, the CDR3 is TGTGCCAGCAGCGACGGACAGGGACACTACAATGAGCAGTTCTTC. Protein sequence: CASSDGQGHYNEQFF. V gene TRBV9 combines with J gene TRBJ2-1, with 8 bases that match TRBD1. The V gene end was trimmed by 3 bases and the J gene end by 3 bases; junction bases not matched to a gene: 5. This CDR3 is 15 amino acids long. From germline, CDR1 is SGDLS and CDR2 YYNGEE.

This rearrangement joins TRBV24-1 to TRBJ2-7; TRBD1 is a possible D gene (5 bases). The CDR3 has 15 amino acids. Looked up from germline, CDR1 is KGHDR and CDR2 is SFDVKD. Trimming removed 4 bases from V and 4 bases from J, with 16 bases in between. The CDR3 region has the DNA TGTGCCACCAGTGACCCCGACAGAGACCCATACGAGCAGTACTTC. Amino acids: CATSDPDRDPYEQYF.

The V gene is TRBV3-1 (or the pseudogene TRBV3-2), the J gene TRBJ1-5; a weak D match, TRBD1 (6 bases). CDR1 is LGHDT, CDR2 YNNKEL, per germline (reference sequence). CDR3 length: 14 residues. Trimming pared 3 bases from V and 4 bases from J, leaving 10 bases between. The CDR3 bases are TGTGCCAGCAGCCACGGACAGCTAAATCAGCCCCAGCATTTT. Translated, it gives CASSHGQLNQPQHF.

V is TRBV3-1 (or the pseudogene TRBV3-2) and J is TRBJ2-1; TRBD2 is a possible D gene (5 bases). From germline, CDR1 is LGHDT and CDR2 YNNKEL (reference sequence). The germline V and J ends were trimmed by 3 bases and 0 bases, with 12 bases remaining between them. CDR3 length: 16 amino acids. DNA of the CDR3: TGTGCCAGCAGCCACCCCGGGATTAACTCCTACAATGAGCAGTTCTTC. This encodes CASSHPGINSYNEQFF.

V gene TRBV6-5 combines with J gene TRBJ2-1, with D possibly TRBD2 on 6 matching bases. V lost 8 bases to trimming and J lost 6 bases, with 11 bases between them. CDR3 size: 12 residues. CDR1 and CDR2 (germline): MNHEY, SVGAGI. CDR3 DNA sequence: TGTGCCAGCTTAGATAGCGGCAATGAGCAGTTCTTC. It codes for CASLDSGNEQFF.

The gene calls are TRBV11-3 and TRBJ2-2, with 8 positions matching TRBD1. V lost 5 bases to trimming and J lost 3 bases; unmatched junction nucleotides: 5. The germline gives CDR1 SGHNT, CDR2 YENEEA. This CDR3 has 15 amino acids. The CDR3 DNA reads as TGTGCCAGCAGCCAGGGGGCGCGGTACACCGGGGAGCTGTTTTTT. Protein: CASSQGARYTGELFF. The full variable domain, rest sourced from reference TRBV11-3 and TRBJ2-2, is EAGVVQSPRYKIIEKKQPVAFWCNPISGHNTLYWYLQNLGQGPELLIRYENEEAVDDSQLPKDRFSAERLKGVDSTLKIQPAELGDSAVYLCASSQGARYTGELFFGEGSRLTVL.

J is TRBJ1-2 and V is TRBV10-2; D gene uncertain. V lost 9 bases and J 7 bases, leaving 15 bases between the germline ends. Germline CDR1 WSHSY, CDR2 SAAADI. CDR3 length equals 12 residues. The CDR3 spells CASGREAGGYTF. The CDR3 DNA sequence: TGCGCCAGTGGCCGAGAAGCGGGTGGCTACACCTTC.

This chain uses TRBV5-8 with TRBJ1-6; a possible D gene is TRBD1 (6 bases). With 5 bases removed from V and 9 bases from J, the gap between germline ends came to 21 bases. From germline, CDR1 is SGHTS and CDR2 YDEGEE. This CDR3 contains 16 residues. In nucleotides, the CDR3 is TGTGCCAGCAGTCCGAATGAGGGGGGGCACAGTTCACCCCTCCACTTT. It specifies CASSPNEGGHSSPLHF.

The rearrangement uses TRBV13 and TRBJ1-1, with D possibly TRBD1 on 5 matching bases. The ends were cut back, 5 bases at V and 2 bases at J, with 12 bases in the middle. The CDR3 runs to 14 residues. Germline CDR1 reads PRHDT; CDR2 reads FYEKMQ (reference sequence). CDR3 amino acids: CASSTPGINTEAFF. The DNA for the CDR3 is TGTGCCAGCAGCACCCCAGGGATAAACACTGAAGCTTTCTTT.

The V and J genes are TRBV19 and TRBJ2-7; tentatively, D is TRBD2 (5 bases). From germline, CDR1 is LNHDA and CDR2 SQIVND (reference sequence). This CDR3 has 13 amino acids. V lost 5 bases and J 3 bases, leaving 11 bases between the germline ends. CDR3 sequence reads: CASSSTSVYEQYF. For the CDR3, the DNA is TGTGCCAGTAGTTCTACTAGTGTCTACGAGCAGTACTTC.

This clone was observed a single time. This chain connects TRBV11-2 to TRBJ2-7, with TRBD1 identical over 9 bases. The CDR3 is made up of 14 amino acids. Germline V gene lookup returns CDR1 SGHAT and CDR2 FQNNGV. V dropped 4 bases and J dropped 2; count of bases not matched to a gene: 3. The CDR3 coding sequence is TGTGCCAGCAGCTGGGGACAGGGACCCTACGAGCAGTACTTC. Protein sequence: CASSWGQGPYEQYF.